This T cell receptor beta chain was documented in a study of shared clonotypes between healthy human individuals. The wider study: CD4 naive and memory got three plates each, CD8 naive two, CD8 memory one.

Study-wide points: Non-shared clonotypes had lower generation probabilities than those shared by all four donors.

With respect to this clone: The antigen remains unidentified.

Into CD45RA+ naive and CD45RA-negative memory subsets, the CD4+ cells were split. An assay was performed, and its level was deep. The assay was immunoSEQ multiplex PCR, and TCRdb's table has in-frame clones only and misses some. The data show over 2 million clones, 85% to 95% seen once. CDR3 size: 14 residues. With 7 bases clipped from V and 5 bases from J, the junction kept 10 bases outside the gene matches. The germline gives CDR1 SGHRS, CDR2 YFSETQ. The sequenced sample was naive CD4+ T cells sorted from blood. The sample's subset: CD45RA+ positively selected. The chain employs TRBV5-1 and TRBJ2-5; TRBD2 aligns across 8 bases. This receptor was identified in a man between 18 and 35 years old in good health. CDR3 DNA: TGCGCCAGCTCATGGACTAGCACTGTGGAGACCCAGTACTTC. Amino acids: CASSWTSTVETQYF.